This T cell receptor (beta chain) emerged from a study of T cell changes during pregnancy in multiple sclerosis. This CDR3 has 15 residues. Looked up from germline, CDR1 is LNHDA and CDR2 is SQIVND (reference sequence). With V trimmed by 4 bases and J by 3 bases, 7 bases remained unmatched. Data came from immunoSEQ multiplex PCR; TCRdb stores just in-frame clones and leaves some out. This table has approximately 63,000 clones, over 80% appearing once. The sequencing here drew on peripheral blood, taken in the third trimester of pregnancy. The sequence was collected from a female donor in good health, enrolled as a control in a pregnancy study. The chain is built from TRBV19 and TRBJ2-7, with 9 bases lining up with TRBD1. CDR3 sequence: CASSTIQGADYEQYF. CDR3 in DNA: TGTGCCAGTAGTACTATACAGGGGGCAGACTACGAGCAGTACTTC.